The 27 T cell receptor beta chains given below trace back to one sample, sequenced in a study of blood T cell repertoires in COVID-19. Libraries were prepared by immunoSEQ multiplex PCR; TCRdb keeps only in-frame clonotypes and omits some of them. The table lists about 110,000 clones, roughly 83% of them singletons, with 4% to 5.5% in the top ten. Sequences were obtained from peripheral blood. The receptors were sampled from a human donor in a cohort sampled during active COVID-19.

The chain combines TRBV28 with TRBJ2-7, with TRBD2 as a possible D gene (6 bases). V was shortened by 8 bases and J by 7 bases, with 21 bases between the two germline ends. The V gene's germline CDR1 is MDHEN and CDR2 SYDVKM. This CDR3 region has 14 residues. CDR3 in DNA: TGTGCCAGCTCCCGAGGGGACTCCGTTTGGGAGCAGTACGTC. Protein: CASSRGDSVWEQYV.

The chain employs TRBV29-1 and TRBJ2-1; 12 bases fit TRBD2. The CDR3 length is 18 residues. CDR1 is SQVTM, CDR2 ANQGSEA, per germline. The trim removed 6 bases at V and 5 bases at J, leaving 17 bases unmatched. CDR3 sequence: CSVLLLAGGPGSNNEQFF. Written as DNA, the CDR3 is TGCAGCGTCCTCCTGCTAGCGGGAGGGCCAGGTTCGAACAATGAGCAGTTCTTC.

The genes are TRBV5-1 and TRBJ2-7; D perhaps matches TRBD2 (5 bases). Between the trimmed V and J ends, which lost 0 bases and 0 bases, there was a span of 7 bases. The germline V gene encodes CDR1 SGHRS and CDR2 YFSETQ. This CDR3 region has 14 residues. Here the CDR3 DNA reads TGCGCCAGCAGCTTGGAGGGAGACTCCTACGAGCAGTACTTC. It specifies CASSLEGDSYEQYF.

This clone was counted once. This chain connects TRBV27 to TRBJ2-5; 10 bases are shared with TRBD2. Per the germline V gene, CDR1 is MNHEY and CDR2 is SMNVEV (reference sequence). Trimming cost V 8 bases and J 4 bases; bases outside gene matches: 4. This CDR3 is built from 13 residues. CDR3: CASRLAGVETQYF. The CDR3, as DNA: TGTGCCAGCCGGCTAGCGGGAGTAGAGACCCAGTACTTC.

This clone was counted a single time. The chain couples TRBV25-1 to TRBJ2-7, with a tentative D call TRBD2 (6 bases). Germline CDR1 reads MGHDK; CDR2 reads SYGVNS. Trimming removed 3 bases at V and 6 bases at J, with 18 bases between. The CDR3 totals 15 residues. In DNA form, the CDR3 reads TGTGCCAGCAGTGAGGGGGGACTGAGAGGGTCCGAGCAGTACTTC. Residues: CASSEGGLRGSEQYF.

The sample holds one count of this clone. The chain joins TRBV20-1 to TRBJ2-7; 10 nucleotides agree with TRBD2. The length of the CDR3 is 15 residues. Germline V gene sequence: CDR1 DFQATT, CDR2 SNEGSKA (reference sequence). The ends lost 3 bases at V and 4 bases at J; junction bases unmatched: 9. The CDR3 loop is CSASSLAGENYEQYF. In DNA form, the CDR3 reads TGCAGTGCTAGTAGTCTAGCGGGAGAAAATTACGAGCAGTACTTC.

The chain recombines TRBV24-1 with TRBJ2-2; 8 nucleotides align to TRBD2. With 3 bases clipped from V and 7 bases from J, the junction kept 6 bases outside the gene matches. CDR1 KGHDR and CDR2 SFDVKD come from the germline V gene. This CDR3 has 15 amino acids. The CDR3 DNA follows: TGTGCCACCAGTGATCAGCGGGAGATGGTCGGGGAGCTGTTTTTT. It codes for CATSDQREMVGELFF.

The V gene is TRBV3-1 (or the pseudogene TRBV3-2), the J gene TRBJ2-2; TRBD2 aligns across 10 bases. Trimming cost V 0 bases and J 2 bases; bases outside gene matches: 9. The CDR3 contains 19 residues. The germline gives CDR1 LGHDT, CDR2 YNNKEL (reference sequence). As DNA, the CDR3 is TGTGCCAGCAGCCAAGATCATAGTAGCGGGAGGATAAACACCGGGGAGCTGTTTTTT. Translation: CASSQDHSSGRINTGELFF.

The V call is TRBV30, the J call TRBJ1-5; perhaps TRBD1 as D (6 bases). Looked up from germline, CDR1 is GTSNPN and CDR2 is SVGIG (reference sequence). The CDR3 has 14 residues. Trimming removed 1 base from V and 7 bases from J, with 14 bases in between. CDR3 amino acids: CAWSDTGFGQPQHF. CDR3 sequence (DNA): TGTGCCTGGAGTGATACAGGGTTCGGACAGCCCCAGCATTTT.

The J gene is TRBJ1-6, the V gene TRBV3-1 (or the pseudogene TRBV3-2), with D maybe TRBD1 (6 bases). Germline CDR1 reads LGHDT; CDR2 reads YNNKEL (reference sequence). The CDR3 consists of 14 residues. Trimming removed 0 bases at V and 7 bases at J, with 7 bases between. DNA for the CDR3: TGTGCCAGCAGCCAAGACAGGGGAAATTCACCCCTCCACTTT. The encoded protein is CASSQDRGNSPLHF.

This sequence joins TRBV7-2 and TRBJ2-7; 14 positions match TRBD2. Germline-derived CDR1 and CDR2 are SGHTA and FQGNSA. CDR3 length: 15 amino acids. V lost 1 base to trimming and J lost 5 bases; unmatched junction nucleotides: 1. The CDR3 sequence is CASSLGTSGRNEQYF. The CDR3 bases are TGTGCCAGCAGCTTAGGGACTAGCGGGAGGAACGAGCAGTACTTC. Looking up the rest from reference TRBV7-2 and TRBJ2-7 gives the full variable domain: GAGVSQSPSNKVTEKGKDVELRCDPISGHTALYWYRQSLGQGLEFLIYFQGNSAPDKSGLPSDRFSAERTGGSVSTLTIQRTQQEDSAVYLCASSLGTSGRNEQYFGPGTRLTVT.

In its sample, this clone was seen once. V gene TRBV27 combines with J gene TRBJ1-2, with unresolved D. The V end was cut by 3 bases, the J end by 2 bases, with 7 bases between. Per the germline V gene, CDR1 is MNHEY and CDR2 is SMNVEV (reference sequence). CDR3 size: 13 residues. For the CDR3, the DNA is TGTGCCAGCAGTTTTGCCAGAAACTATGGCTACACCTTC. Amino acids: CASSFARNYGYTF.

The rearrangement links TRBV7-2 to TRBJ1-5; 7 nucleotides agree with TRBD1. V lost 5 bases to trimming and J lost 0 bases; unmatched junction nucleotides: 4. The CDR3 runs to 15 residues. The germline gives CDR1 SGHTA, CDR2 FQGNSA. The CDR3 nucleotides read TGTGCCAGCAGCCCAGGGGGGAATAGCAATCAGCCCCAGCATTTT. It translates to CASSPGGNSNQPQHF.

CDR3 residues: CASSLGAGETDTQYF. Here the CDR3 DNA reads TGTGCCAGCAGCTTAGGAGCGGGAGAGACAGATACGCAGTATTTT. V gene TRBV7-9 combines with J gene TRBJ2-3; 8 nucleotides match TRBD2. V gave up 1 base and J gave up 3 bases; unmatched junction bases: 3. CDR3 length equals 15 residues. Germline lookup yields CDR1 SEHNR and CDR2 FQNEAQ (reference sequence).

The sample holds a few counts of this clone. The V gene is TRBV28, the J gene TRBJ2-5; D might be TRBD2 (6 bases). V gave up 4 bases and J gave up 5 bases, with 14 bases separating them. This CDR3 spans 14 amino acids. The V gene's germline CDR1 is MDHEN and CDR2 SYDVKM. CDR3 loop: CASSSPGVGETQYF. The CDR3 DNA reads TGTGCCAGCAGTTCCCCGGGAGTCGGGGAGACCCAGTACTTC.

The chain has TRBV19 and TRBJ1-6, with 7 bases lining up with TRBD1. CDR3 length: 13 amino acids. The trim removed 4 bases at V and 10 bases at J, leaving 4 bases unmatched. CDR1 LNHDA and CDR2 SQIVND come from the germline V gene (reference sequence). The CDR3 loop is CASSNDRDSPLHF. The CDR3 nucleotides are TGTGCCAGTAGTAATGACAGGGACTCACCCCTCCACTTT.

V and J are TRBV30 and TRBJ1-2, with TRBD1 identical over 8 bases. CDR3 length: 14 residues. In germline, CDR1 is GTSNPN, CDR2 SVGIG (reference sequence). Trimming cost V 2 bases and J 2 bases; bases outside gene matches: 4. The CDR3 DNA follows: TGTGCCTGGAGTCCTCCAGGGGGCAACTATGGCTACACCTTC. Protein sequence: CAWSPPGGNYGYTF.

CDR3 DNA sequence: TGTGCCAGCAGCTTCCAACAGGGGTTATTAGGAGAGACCCAGTACTTC. Its translation: CASSFQQGLLGETQYF. This chain links TRBV7-6 with TRBJ2-5; 7 nucleotides align to TRBD1. The length of the CDR3 is 16 residues. J lost 4 bases, V lost 3 bases, and 11 bases had no gene match. CDR1 is SGHVS and CDR2 is FNYEAQ in the germline V gene.

The count of this clone is one. The chain carries TRBV13 and TRBJ2-3, with 7 bases aligning to TRBD2. Germline lookup yields CDR1 PRHDT and CDR2 FYEKMQ (reference sequence). After removal of 5 bases from V and 1 base from J, the junction contained 9 bases not matched to a gene. The CDR3 runs 16 residues. The CDR3 DNA is TGTGCCAGCAGCAAAAATAAGGGGAGGGGCACAGATACGCAGTATTTT. Translation: CASSKNKGRGTDTQYF.

The chain links TRBV28 to TRBJ2-7; possibly TRBD2 for D (7 bases). CDR3 length: 14 residues. The ends were cut back, 8 bases at V and 6 bases at J, with 20 bases in the middle. The germline gives CDR1 MDHEN, CDR2 SYDVKM. The CDR3 here is CASSLRGGAAEQYF. CDR3 DNA: TGTGCCAGCTCCCTAAGGGGGGGCGCAGCCGAGCAGTACTTC. Variable domain in full (rest from reference TRBV28 and TRBJ2-7): DVKVTQSSRYLVKRTGEKVFLECVQDMDHENMFWYRQDPGLGLRLIYFSYDVKMKEKGDIPEGYSVSREKKERFSLILESASTNQTSMYLCASSLRGGAAEQYFGPGTRLTVT.

The J gene is TRBJ2-5, the V gene TRBV11-3, with 10 bases lining up with TRBD1. V gave up 4 bases and J gave up 4 bases; unmatched junction bases: 6. The germline V gene encodes CDR1 SGHNT and CDR2 YENEEA. The CDR3 is made up of 15 amino acids. The chain's CDR3 is CASSYRQGAGETQYF. CDR3 DNA sequence: TGTGCCAGCAGCTACAGACAGGGGGCAGGAGAGACCCAGTACTTC.

This chain links TRBV28 with TRBJ1-4, with TRBD1 matching 9 bases. CDR3 length equals 15 residues. Germline CDR1 reads MDHEN; CDR2 reads SYDVKM. Trimming took 2 bases from V and 10 from J; bases not matched to a gene: 8. CDR3 in amino acids: CASSLGLGQGVKLFF. The CDR3 coding sequence is TGTGCCAGCAGTTTAGGGCTGGGACAGGGAGTAAAACTGTTTTTT.

J is TRBJ1-4 and V is TRBV4-3, with D possibly matching TRBD1 (6 bases). The V gene's germline CDR1 is LGHNA and CDR2 YSLEER. Deletions cut 4 bases from V and 4 bases from J, with 16 bases between. This CDR3 is built from 16 residues. CDR3 protein: CASSPEKTRGNEKLFF. In DNA form, the CDR3 reads TGCGCCAGCAGCCCAGAGAAGACCAGGGGTAATGAAAAACTGTTTTTT.

The rearrangement uses TRBV7-8 and TRBJ2-7, with TRBD1 as a possible D gene (6 bases). Germline CDR1 and CDR2: SGHVS and FQNEAQ. Trimming pared 3 bases from V and 0 bases from J, leaving 12 bases between. The CDR3 extends over 15 amino acids. The CDR3 sequence is CASSFLGDISYEQYF. DNA for the CDR3: TGTGCCAGCAGCTTTTTAGGGGACATCTCCTACGAGCAGTACTTC.

DNA of the CDR3: TGTGCCAGCAGCTCACCGGGACTAGCGGGGGAGCAGTACGTC. Its protein product is CASSSPGLAGEQYV. V and J are TRBV7-8 and TRBJ2-7, with 13 positions matching TRBD2. CDR1 and CDR2 from the germline V gene are SGHVS and FQNEAQ. The CDR3 has 14 amino acids. Trimming cost V 4 bases and J 7 bases; bases outside gene matches: 4.

V and J are TRBV28 and TRBJ1-1; D not resolved. Germline CDR1 and CDR2: MDHEN and SYDVKM. The CDR3 is 15 residues long. Deletions cut 4 bases from V and 5 bases from J, with 17 bases between. The CDR3 sequence: CASSSGPRRGTEAFF. In DNA form, the CDR3 reads TGTGCCAGCAGTTCCGGCCCGAGAAGAGGTACTGAAGCTTTCTTT.

The chain recombines TRBV4-1 with TRBJ1-1, with D perhaps matching TRBD1 (5 bases). V was shortened by 6 bases and J by 0 bases, with 11 bases between the two germline ends. The CDR3 totals 14 residues. Germline V gives CDR1 MGHRA, CDR2 YSYEKL. CDR3 sequence (DNA): TGCGCCAGCAGTCCCGCGGGGCTGAACACTGAAGCTTTCTTT. Its translation: CASSPAGLNTEAFF.